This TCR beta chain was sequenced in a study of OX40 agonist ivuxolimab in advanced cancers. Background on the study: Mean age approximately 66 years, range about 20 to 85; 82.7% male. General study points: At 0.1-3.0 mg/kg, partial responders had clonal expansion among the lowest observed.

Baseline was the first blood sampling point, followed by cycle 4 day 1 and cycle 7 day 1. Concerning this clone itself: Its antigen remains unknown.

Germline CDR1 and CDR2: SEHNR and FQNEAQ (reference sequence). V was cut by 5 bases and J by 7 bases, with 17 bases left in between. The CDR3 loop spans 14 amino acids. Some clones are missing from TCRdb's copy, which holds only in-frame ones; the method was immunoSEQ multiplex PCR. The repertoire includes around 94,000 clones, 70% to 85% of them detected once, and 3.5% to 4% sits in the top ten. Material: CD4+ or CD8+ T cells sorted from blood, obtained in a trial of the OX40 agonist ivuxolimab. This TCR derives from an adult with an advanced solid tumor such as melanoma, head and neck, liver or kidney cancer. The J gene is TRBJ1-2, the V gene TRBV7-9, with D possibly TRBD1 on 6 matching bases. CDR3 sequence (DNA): TGTGCCAGCAGCCCGCGTTGGGGGCCGACTGGCTACACCTTC. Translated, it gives CASSPRWGPTGYTF.